The source of this TCR beta chain is a study of shared clonotypes between healthy human individuals. On this clone: The antigen is unknown.

At deep level, the assay was performed. In the original analysis: Junction-only immunoSEQ sequences carried no quality scores, so filtering differed. Profiled with immunoSEQ multiplex PCR; TCRdb holds only in-frame clones, not every one. That table supplies the V and J calls and clone size; D and trimming were determined from the DNA. The sample includes roughly 2,000,000 clones, about 94% seen only once; the top ten take around 1.2%. CD45RO-negative, CCR7-selected cells formed the naive CD8 fraction, which excluded terminally differentiated effector memory CD45RA+ cells. Each sample came from a Caucasian adult donor living in Nashville, Tennessee. Findings of the study overall: Sharing across four donors was highest in naive CD4 (roughly 5%) and lowest in memory CD8 (roughly 0.4%).

V lost 1 base, J lost 1 base, and 13 bases lay in between. The CDR3 is made up of 16 amino acids. The V gene's germline CDR1 is MNHNS and CDR2 SASEGT. The sequenced material came from naive CD8+ T cells sorted from blood. J is TRBJ1-2 and V is TRBV6-1, with D hard to call. This receptor was identified in a man between 18 and 29 years old in good health. The CDR3 DNA reads as TGTGCCAGCAGTGAAGGCTTCGATATCTATAACTATGGCTACACCTTC. Its translation is CASSEGFDIYNYGYTF.